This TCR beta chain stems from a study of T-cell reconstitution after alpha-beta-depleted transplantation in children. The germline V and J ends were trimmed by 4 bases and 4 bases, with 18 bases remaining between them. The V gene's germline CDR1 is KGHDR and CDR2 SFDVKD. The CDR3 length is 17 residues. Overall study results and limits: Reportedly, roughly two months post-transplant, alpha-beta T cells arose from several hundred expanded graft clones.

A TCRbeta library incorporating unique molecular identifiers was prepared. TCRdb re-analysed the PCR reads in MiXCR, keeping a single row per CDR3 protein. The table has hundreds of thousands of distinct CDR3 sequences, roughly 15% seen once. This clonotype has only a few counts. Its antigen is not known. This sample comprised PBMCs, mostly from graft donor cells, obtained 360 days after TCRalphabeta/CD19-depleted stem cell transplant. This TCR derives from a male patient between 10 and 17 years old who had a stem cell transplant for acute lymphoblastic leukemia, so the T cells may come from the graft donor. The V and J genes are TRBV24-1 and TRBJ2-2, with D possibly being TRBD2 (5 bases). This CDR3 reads CATSDTTMPVGTGELFF. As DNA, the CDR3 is TGTGCCACCAGTGACACGACTATGCCTGTTGGCACCGGGGAGCTGTTTTTT.